This TCR beta chain was identified in a study of vaccination and CD4 T cells after COVID-19. In the study overall: Nasal swab PCR had shown SARS-CoV-2 positivity in the convalescent patients (roughly 9 mild cases, one severe case). Study results and caveats: SARS-CoV-2-reactive clonotypes rose nonsignificantly, with the median going from about 20 to 38.

Only a few counts were recorded for this clonotype. What it binds is unknown. J lost 1 base, V lost 7 bases, and 8 bases had no gene match. This CDR3 has 14 residues. The germline V gene encodes CDR1 DFQATT and CDR2 SNEGSKA (reference sequence). Stated time point: late sampling 161 to 241 days after vaccination in a few convalescent patients. As to treatment: approximately nine-day PBMC culture with coronavirus spike peptide pools or control peptides (ViraFEST assay). Positive PCR results dated from March to December 2020, before the US Alpha, Beta and Delta variants. Oncomine TCR Beta short-read sequencing was applied to DNA from cultured CD4+ T cells. Each CDR3 protein is one row after TCRdb ran MiXCR on the PCR reads. The profile shows some 21,000 distinct CDR3 sequences, around two fifths of them singletons.

Here the sequenced sample was CD4+ T cells from blood, cultured in vitro, taken about 7 months after SARS-CoV-2 vaccination. The V call is TRBV20-1, the J call TRBJ2-5; 8 bases are shared with TRBD2. The receptor was derived from a human donor who had recovered from COVID-19. The CDR3 DNA reads TGCAGTGTCTTAGCGGGACGGTCCCAAGAGACCCAGTACTTC. Translating gives CSVLAGRSQETQYF.